The clone carrying this T cell receptor beta chain was seen more than once but under ten times. Trimming cost V 1 base and J 4 bases; bases outside gene matches: 3. Germline CDR1 SGHRS, CDR2 YFSETQ. The CDR3 has 15 residues. The investigators amplified TCR beta CDR3 regions from RNA transcripts. First-round RT-PCR targeting the TCR CDR3 was performed with the HTBI primer set. TCRdb analysed the multiplex PCR reads with MiXCR anew, one entry per CDR3 protein. The sample comprises some 550,000 distinct CDR3 sequences, more than 15% of which are singletons, and around 3.3% rests with the top ten. Ophthalmopathy patients all had a Clinical Activity Score of at least 3, a NOSPECS grade of at least 4 and disease under 3 months old. Exclusions: uncontrolled infection, other autoimmune disease, pregnancy, lactation. Together with thyroid ultrasound, orbital computed tomography, serum thyroxine and TRAb, clinical symptoms were used for diagnoses.

This specimen belongs to a study of T cells in Graves' hyperthyroidism and ophthalmopathy. The sequencing sample was made of blood. The V gene is TRBV5-1, the J gene TRBJ2-1; 9 nucleotides line up with TRBD1. The sequence was obtained from a woman aged 40 to 50 with Graves' ophthalmopathy. CDR3 loop: CASSLRQGVYNEQFF. The CDR3 nucleotides read TGCGCCAGCAGCTTGAGACAGGGGGTTTACAATGAGCAGTTCTTC. Supplemented by reference TRBV5-1 and TRBJ2-1, the full variable domain reads KAGVTQTPRYLIKTRGQQVTLSCSPISGHRSVSWYQQTPGQGLQFLFEYFSETQRNKGNFPGRFSGRQFSNSRSEMNVSTLELGDSALYLCASSLRQGVYNEQFFGPGTRLTVL.